This T cell receptor (beta chain) was captured in a study of T-cell memory formation after mild COVID-19. Background on the study: TCR clusters were mostly confined to one donor each.

V lost 0 bases, J lost 9 bases, and 16 bases lay in between. Germline CDR1 and CDR2: SGHDT and YYEEEE. This CDR3 has 16 residues. Libraries for TCRalpha and TCRbeta carried sample barcodes and unique molecular identifiers via 5'RACE. TCRdb re-called the 5' RACE reads through MiXCR, storing one row per CDR3 protein. Of roughly 370,000 distinct CDR3 sequences in the sample, about 16% were seen once. As regards this clonotype: The antigen is undetermined.

Study-level results: Several responding clones turned up in pre-infection memory, indicating that cross-reactive memory may have taken part. A second wave expanding day 15 to 37 was CD4+-biased; contracting clones were balanced.

The receptor's source is a man aged 18 to 29 who had mild COVID-19 (a few samples of this study predate the infection). Cell type and time point are not known. This chain uses TRBV5-6 with TRBJ1-6, with a tentative D call TRBD1 (6 bases). The specimen sequenced was PBMCs or a T cell subset sorted from them (not recorded which). CDR3 region: CASSLGSGGASSPLHF. The DNA of the CDR3 is TGTGCCAGCAGCTTGGGATCGGGGGGGGCGAGTTCACCCCTCCACTTT.